These 2 T cell receptor beta chains were all obtained from the same sample, sequenced in a study of regulatory T cells in long-lasting Graves disease. TCR beta libraries were built with iRepertoire HTBI primers and Arm-PCR of CDR3 regions. TCRdb processed the multiplex PCR reads anew with MiXCR; each CDR3 protein has one entry. This sample has about 220,000 distinct CDR3 sequences; 15% to 20% occur once, and the top ten carry around 11%. The time point is: newly diagnosed GD, antithyroid drugs for less than 3 months. PBMCs were the source of the RNA used for TCR sequencing. These records were also assigned to another study, of T cells in Graves' hyperthyroidism and ophthalmopathy.

The sample in question was peripheral blood mononuclear cells (PBMCs), obtained at new diagnosis, from a patient treated with antithyroid drugs. Receptor source: a woman aged 25 to 39 with Graves disease.

In this sample, this clonotype turned up many times. This chain joins TRBV27 and TRBJ2-2; D is possibly TRBD2 (7 bases). The germline V gene encodes CDR1 MNHEY and CDR2 SMNVEV (reference sequence). With 0 bases removed from V and 1 base from J, the gap between germline ends came to 18 bases. The CDR3 is made up of 19 amino acids. In DNA, the CDR3 is TGTGCCAGCAGTTTATCAAGGTTCGGGGAGGGGGAGAACACCGGGGAGCTGTTTTTT. This codes for CASSLSRFGEGENTGELFF.

In this sample, this clonotype turned up many times. This clone may be a read error of a much larger clone one base away. The V gene is TRBV11-2, the J gene TRBJ2-7; the D gene is possibly TRBD1 (6 bases). Looked up from germline, CDR1 is SGHAT and CDR2 is FQNNGV. The CDR3 consists of 13 residues. V gave up 8 bases and J gave up 3 bases, with 14 bases separating them. CDR3 amino acids: CASGRDRFYEQYF. CDR3 nucleotides: TGTGCCAGCGGCCGAGACAGGTTCTACGAGCAGTACTTC.